This T cell receptor beta chain is from a study of cytomegalovirus exposure and HLA in healthy donors. Primers included in the PCR were 60 Vbeta and 13 Jbeta primers. The assay was immunoSEQ multiplex PCR, and TCRdb's table has in-frame clones only and misses some. This repertoire shows 130,000 to 150,000 clones, around 81% found once; its top ten account for about 2.5%. This CDR3 is 14 amino acids long. With 8 bases clipped from V and 4 bases from J, the junction kept 6 bases outside the gene matches. The germline V gene encodes CDR1 LNHDA and CDR2 SQIVND (reference sequence). This TCR derives from a male donor in good health and CMV-seronegative. The gene calls are TRBV19 and TRBJ1-3, with 9 bases lining up with TRBD1. Material for sequencing was PBMCs. Written as DNA, the CDR3 is TGTGCCAGTGGACAGGGGTTGCCAGGAAACACCATATATTTT. Its protein product is CASGQGLPGNTIYF. The variable domain in full, with the rest retrieved from reference TRBV19 and TRBJ1-3, is DGGITQSPKYLFRKEGQNVTLSCEQNLNHDAMYWYRQDPGQGLRLIYYSQIVNDFQKGDIAEGYSVSREKKESFPLTVTSAQKNPTAFYLCASGQGLPGNTIYFGEGSWLTVV.